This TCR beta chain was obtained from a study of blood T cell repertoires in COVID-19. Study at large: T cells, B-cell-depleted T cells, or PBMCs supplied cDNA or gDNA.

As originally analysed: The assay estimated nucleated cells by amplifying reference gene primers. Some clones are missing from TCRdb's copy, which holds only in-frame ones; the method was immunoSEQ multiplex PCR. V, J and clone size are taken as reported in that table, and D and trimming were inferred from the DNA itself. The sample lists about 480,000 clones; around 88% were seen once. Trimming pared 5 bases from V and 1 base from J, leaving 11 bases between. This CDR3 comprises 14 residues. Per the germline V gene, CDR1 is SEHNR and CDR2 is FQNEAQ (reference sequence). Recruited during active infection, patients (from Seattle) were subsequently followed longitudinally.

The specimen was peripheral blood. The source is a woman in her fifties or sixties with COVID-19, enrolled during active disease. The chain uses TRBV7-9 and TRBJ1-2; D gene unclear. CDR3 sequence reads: CASSPWAFNYGYTF. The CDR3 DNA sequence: TGTGCCAGCAGCCCGTGGGCTTTTAACTATGGCTACACCTTC. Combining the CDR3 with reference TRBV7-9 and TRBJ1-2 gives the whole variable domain DTGVSQNPRHKITKRGQNVTFRCDPISEHNRLYWYRQTLGQGPEFLTYFQNEAQLEKSRLLSDRFSAERPKGSFSTLEIQRTEQGDSAMYLCASSPWAFNYGYTFGSGTRLTVV.